The present TCR beta chain was sequenced within a study of cytomegalovirus exposure and HLA in healthy donors. Study summary: The 500 to 750 first-cohort repertoires and the 120 or so validation repertoires shared the same platform, a later analysis reported.

J lost 2 bases, V lost 9 bases, and 5 bases had no gene match. The CDR3 sequence is 13 residues long. CDR1 MGHDK and CDR2 SYGVNS come from the germline V gene. Libraries were prepared by immunoSEQ multiplex PCR; TCRdb keeps only in-frame clonotypes and omits some of them. The data show over 150,000 clones, 80% to 90% seen once. Whole-study findings and limits: Accounts indicate the classifier identified cytomegalovirus status with strong specificity and sensitivity. Overall, roughly 170 TCR beta chains were annotated as cytomegalovirus-associated.

About this clone: The target antigen is unknown.

Sequences were obtained from PBMCs. J is TRBJ1-2 and V is TRBV25-1; the match to TRBD1 covers 8 bases. This receptor was taken from a man aged 18 to 29 in good health and CMV-seropositive. CDR3: CASQRQGNYGYTF. The CDR3 coding sequence is TGTGCCAGTCAGCGACAGGGGAACTATGGCTACACCTTC.